This TCR beta chain comes out of a study of blood T cell repertoires in COVID-19. Study-wide background: Samples representing acute and convalescent COVID-19 were sourced from the United States, Italy and Spain.

TCRdb keeps only in-frame clones here, not all; method: immunoSEQ multiplex PCR. The sample lists around 26,000 clones, around 93% occurring once. Sequencing was performed on peripheral blood. This receptor was taken from a human donor in a cohort sampled during active COVID-19.

Written as DNA, the CDR3 is TGTGCCAGCAGTTTTGGACAGGGGGGGACCTACGAGCAGTACTTC. It encodes CASSFGQGGTYEQYF. V gene TRBV27 combines with J gene TRBJ2-7; 10 positions agree with TRBD1. Looked up from germline, CDR1 is MNHEY and CDR2 is SMNVEV (reference sequence). The CDR3 is 15 amino acids. The trim removed 3 bases at V and 2 bases at J, leaving 4 bases unmatched.